The present T cell receptor beta chain was sequenced within a study of blood T cell repertoires in COVID-19. Sequencing was performed with immunoSEQ multiplex PCR; in TCRdb, only in-frame clones are kept and a portion is missing. The sample includes 250,000 or so clones, about 85% of them seen just once. CDR1 is SGDLS and CDR2 is YYNGEE in the germline V gene. The junction had 8 bases not matched to a gene; V was cut back by 4 bases and J by 0 bases. The CDR3 length is 17 residues. J is TRBJ1-3 and V is TRBV9; 9 bases align to TRBD1. Sequencing was carried out using PBMCs or T cells enriched from blood (not recorded which). The origin of this receptor is a woman aged 50 to 60 who had been exposed to COVID-19. CDR3 region: CASSLETGGFSGNTIYF. CDR3 nucleotide sequence: TGTGCCAGCAGCTTAGAGACAGGGGGTTTCTCTGGAAACACCATATATTTT.